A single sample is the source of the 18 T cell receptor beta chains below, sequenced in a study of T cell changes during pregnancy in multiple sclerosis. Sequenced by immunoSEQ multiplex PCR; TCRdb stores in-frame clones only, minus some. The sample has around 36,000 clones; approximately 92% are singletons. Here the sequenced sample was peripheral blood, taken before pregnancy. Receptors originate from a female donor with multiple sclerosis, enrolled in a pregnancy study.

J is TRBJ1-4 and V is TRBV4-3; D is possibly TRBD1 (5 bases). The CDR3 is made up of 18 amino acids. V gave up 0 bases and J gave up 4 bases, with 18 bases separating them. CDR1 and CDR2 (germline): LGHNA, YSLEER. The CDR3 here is CASSQDLGGQGLNEKLFF. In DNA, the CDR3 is TGCGCCAGCAGCCAAGATCTCGGGGGTCAGGGACTTAATGAAAAACTGTTTTTT.

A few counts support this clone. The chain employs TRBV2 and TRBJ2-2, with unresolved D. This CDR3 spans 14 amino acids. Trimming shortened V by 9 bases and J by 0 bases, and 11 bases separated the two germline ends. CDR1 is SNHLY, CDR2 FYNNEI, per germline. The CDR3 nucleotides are TGTGCCAGTTCTGGGCCTTCGAACACCGGGGAGCTGTTTTTT. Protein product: CASSGPSNTGELFF. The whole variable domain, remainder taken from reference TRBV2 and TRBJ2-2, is EPEVTQTPSHQVTQMGQEVILRCVPISNHLYFYWYRQILGQKVEFLVSFYNNEISEKSEIFDDQFSVERPDGSNFTLKIRSTKLEDSAMYFCASSGPSNTGELFFGEGSRLTVL.

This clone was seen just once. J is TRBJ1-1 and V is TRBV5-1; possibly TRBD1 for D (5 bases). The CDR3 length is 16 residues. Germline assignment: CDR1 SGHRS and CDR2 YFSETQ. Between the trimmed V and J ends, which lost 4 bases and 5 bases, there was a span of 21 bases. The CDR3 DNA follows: TGCGCCAGCAGCACGAACGGGGGAGGGATCGAAACTGAAGCTTTCTTT. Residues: CASSTNGGGIETEAFF.

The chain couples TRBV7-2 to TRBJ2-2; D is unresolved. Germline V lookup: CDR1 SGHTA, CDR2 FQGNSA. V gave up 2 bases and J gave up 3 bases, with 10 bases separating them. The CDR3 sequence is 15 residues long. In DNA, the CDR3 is TGTGCCAGCAGCTTATGGGCTTCAGACACCGGGGAGCTGTTTTTT. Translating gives CASSLWASDTGELFF.

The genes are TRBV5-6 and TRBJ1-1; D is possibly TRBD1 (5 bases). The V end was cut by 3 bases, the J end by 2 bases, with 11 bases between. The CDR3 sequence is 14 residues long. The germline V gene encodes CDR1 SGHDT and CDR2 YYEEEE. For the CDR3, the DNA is TGTGCCAGCAGCTGGGACTGGACAAACACTGAAGCTTTCTTT. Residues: CASSWDWTNTEAFF.

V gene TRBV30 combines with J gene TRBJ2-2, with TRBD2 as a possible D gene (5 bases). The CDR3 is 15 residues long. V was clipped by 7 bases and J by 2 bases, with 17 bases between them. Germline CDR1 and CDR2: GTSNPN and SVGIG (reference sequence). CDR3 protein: CASPRGSVNTGELFF. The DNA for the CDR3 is TGTGCCTCCCCTCGAGGGAGCGTAAACACCGGGGAGCTGTTTTTT. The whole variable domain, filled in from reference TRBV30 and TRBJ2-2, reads SQTIHQWPATLVQPVGSPLSLECTVEGTSNPNLYWYRQAAGRGLQLLFYSVGIGQISSEVPQNLSASRPQDRQFILSSKKLLLSDSGFYLCASPRGSVNTGELFFGEGSRLTVL.

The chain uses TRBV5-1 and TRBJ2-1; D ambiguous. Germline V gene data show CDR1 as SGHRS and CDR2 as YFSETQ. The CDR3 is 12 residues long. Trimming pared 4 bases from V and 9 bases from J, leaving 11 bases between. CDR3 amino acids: CASSPGDSEQFF. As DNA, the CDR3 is TGCGCCAGCAGCCCCGGAGATTCTGAGCAGTTCTTC.

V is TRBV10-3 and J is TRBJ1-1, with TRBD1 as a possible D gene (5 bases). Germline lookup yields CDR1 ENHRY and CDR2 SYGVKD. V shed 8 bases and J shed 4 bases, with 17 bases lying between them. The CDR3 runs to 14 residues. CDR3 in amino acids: CAIGLGGSATEAFF. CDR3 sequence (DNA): TGTGCCATCGGGCTCGGGGGTTCCGCCACTGAAGCTTTCTTT.

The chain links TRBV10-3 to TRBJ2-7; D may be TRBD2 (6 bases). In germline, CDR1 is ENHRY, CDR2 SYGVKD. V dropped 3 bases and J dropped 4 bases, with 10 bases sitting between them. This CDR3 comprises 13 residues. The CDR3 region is CAISELARYEQYF. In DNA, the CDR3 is TGTGCCATCAGTGAACTAGCTCGATACGAGCAGTACTTC.

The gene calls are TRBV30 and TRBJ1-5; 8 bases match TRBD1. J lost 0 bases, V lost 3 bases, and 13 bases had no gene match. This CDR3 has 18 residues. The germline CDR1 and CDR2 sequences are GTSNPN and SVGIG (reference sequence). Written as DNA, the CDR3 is TGTGCCTGGAGCTCAGGGACAGGACAAAAGTATAGCAATCAGCCCCAGCATTTT. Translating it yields CAWSSGTGQKYSNQPQHF.

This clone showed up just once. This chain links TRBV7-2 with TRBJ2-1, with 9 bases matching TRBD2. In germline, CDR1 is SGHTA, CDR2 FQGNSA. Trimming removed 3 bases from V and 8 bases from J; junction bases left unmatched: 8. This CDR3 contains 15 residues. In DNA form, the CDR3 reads TGTGCCAGCAGCTTTAGCGGGAGTGCATTGGATGAGCAGTTCTTC. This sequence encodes CASSFSGSALDEQFF.

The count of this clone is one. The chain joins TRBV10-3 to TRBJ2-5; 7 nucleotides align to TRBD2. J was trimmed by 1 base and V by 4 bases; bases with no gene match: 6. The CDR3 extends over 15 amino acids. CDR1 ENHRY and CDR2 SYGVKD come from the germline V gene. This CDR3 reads CAISGGGGGQETQYF. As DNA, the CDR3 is TGTGCCATCAGTGGGGGGGGTGGGGGCCAAGAGACCCAGTACTTC.

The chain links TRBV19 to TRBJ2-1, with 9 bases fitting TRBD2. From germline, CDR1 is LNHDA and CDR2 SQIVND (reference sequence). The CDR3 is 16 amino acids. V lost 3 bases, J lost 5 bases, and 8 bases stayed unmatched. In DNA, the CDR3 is TGTGCCAGTAGTATTTTCCGGACTAGCGCGGACAATGAGCAGTTCTTC. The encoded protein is CASSIFRTSADNEQFF.

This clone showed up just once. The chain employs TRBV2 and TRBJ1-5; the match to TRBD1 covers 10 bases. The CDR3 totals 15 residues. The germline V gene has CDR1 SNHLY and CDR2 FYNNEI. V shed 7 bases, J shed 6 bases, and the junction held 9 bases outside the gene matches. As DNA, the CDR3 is TGTGCCAGCATCGAGGGGGGACAGGGGCTTCAGCCCCAGCATTTT. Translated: CASIEGGQGLQPQHF.

The CDR3: CASSFLRDSLQETQYF. CDR3 bases: TGTGCCAGCAGCTTTTTGCGGGACAGCCTCCAAGAGACCCAGTACTTC. The chain has TRBV5-4 and TRBJ2-5; tentative D call: TRBD1 (7 bases). The germline gives CDR1 SGHNT, CDR2 YYREEE (reference sequence). This CDR3 comprises 16 residues. Trimming pared 2 bases from V and 1 base from J, leaving 15 bases between.

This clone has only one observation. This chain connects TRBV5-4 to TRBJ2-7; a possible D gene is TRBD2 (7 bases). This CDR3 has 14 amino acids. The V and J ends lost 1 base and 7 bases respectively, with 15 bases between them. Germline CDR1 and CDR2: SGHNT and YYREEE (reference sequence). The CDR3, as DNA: TGTGCCAGCAGCTTGAGACGGGGGGCTGGAGAGCAGTACTTC. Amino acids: CASSLRRGAGEQYF.

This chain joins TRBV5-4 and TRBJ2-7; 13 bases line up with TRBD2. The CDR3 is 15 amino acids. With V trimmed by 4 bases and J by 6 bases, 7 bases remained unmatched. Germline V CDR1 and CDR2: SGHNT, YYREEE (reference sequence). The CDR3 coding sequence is TGTGCCAGCAGCCCTGGACTAGCGGGAGTTATCGAGCAGTACTTC. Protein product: CASSPGLAGVIEQYF.

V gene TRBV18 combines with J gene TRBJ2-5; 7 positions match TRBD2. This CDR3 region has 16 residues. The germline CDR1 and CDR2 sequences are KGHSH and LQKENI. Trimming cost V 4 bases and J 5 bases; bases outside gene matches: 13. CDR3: CASSRMMAGVVETQYF. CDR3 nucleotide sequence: TGTGCCAGCTCACGGATGATGGCGGGAGTCGTGGAGACCCAGTACTTC.